This entry lists 2 T cell receptor beta chains sequenced from one sample in a study of OX40 agonist ivuxolimab in advanced cancers. Assay: immunoSEQ multiplex PCR; the TCRdb copy retains only in-frame clones and omits some. Of about 64,000 clones listed, around four fifths were seen once; the top ten hold around 10%. The sample in question was CD4+ or CD8+ T cells sorted from blood, obtained in a trial of the OX40 agonist ivuxolimab. The receptors shown here come from an adult with an advanced solid tumor such as melanoma, head and neck, liver or kidney cancer.

J is TRBJ1-4 and V is TRBV5-1, with D perhaps matching TRBD1 (5 bases). The CDR3 has 14 amino acids. The V end was cut by 0 bases, the J end by 7 bases, with 10 bases between. Germline lookup yields CDR1 SGHRS and CDR2 YFSETQ. CDR3 DNA: TGCGCCAGCAGCTTGGGACCAGGGAGTGAAAAACTGTTTTTT. Translated, it gives CASSLGPGSEKLFF.

This chain links TRBV5-1 with TRBJ2-2; D not resolved. The V gene lost 0 bases and the J gene lost 1 base, with 7 bases spanning the gap. CDR1 is SGHRS, CDR2 YFSETQ, per germline. This CDR3 spans 15 amino acids. CDR3 in amino acids: CASSLGGLNTGELFF. Here the CDR3 DNA reads TGCGCCAGCAGCTTGGGGGGTTTGAACACCGGGGAGCTGTTTTTT.